The rows below give T cell receptor beta chains drawn from one sample of a study of CD8 T cells in ankylosing spondylitis. TCRdb reanalysed the 5' RACE reads using MiXCR and keeps one entry per CDR3 protein. The table lists 100,000 or so distinct CDR3 sequences, 20% to 30% of them singletons, with around an eighth in the top ten. Sequenced: synovial fluid, either unsorted or a sorted T cell fraction (not recorded which). These receptors all stem from a male donor with ankylosing spondylitis. Both conserved end residues are part of each CDR3.

J,length,V,CDR3
TRBJ1-6,20,TRBV9,CASSVTPDRTWSSYNSPLHF
TRBJ2-5,16,TRBV18,CASSPKASGYQETQYF
TRBJ2-3,16,TRBV7-9,CASSRSGTTSTDTQYF
TRBJ2-1,14,TRBV29-1,CSGKLAGSYNEQFF
TRBJ2-1,16,TRBV11-1,CASSPRTRLTYNEQFF
TRBJ2-3,14,TRBV20-1,CSASREGRIDTQYF
TRBJ2-2,14,TRBV12-3/TRBV12-4,CASKPQGFGGELFF
TRBJ2-5,14,TRBV14,CASSSLGGIGTQYF
TRBJ1-2,14,TRBV6-1,CASSVTGPNYGYTF
TRBJ2-5,13,TRBV19,CASRDRGQETQYF
TRBJ1-5,17,TRBV10-3,CAISDPREEAGNQPQHF
TRBJ2-7,13,TRBV4-2,CASSQATTYEQYF
TRBJ2-7,17,TRBV19,CASSIAPEQGVTYEQYF
TRBJ2-1,16,TRBV5-1,CASSFRTSGSYNEQFF
TRBJ2-5,10,TRBV20-1,CSASWETQYF
TRBJ2-3,15,TRBV6-5,CASSWAGLGTDTQYF
TRBJ1-2,15,TRBV30,CAWSGAGTGLGGYTF
TRBJ2-3,13,TRBV20-1,CSGGGGRPDTQYF
TRBJ1-6,13,TRBV14,CASSQGLNSPLHF
TRBJ2-5,14,TRBV7-2,CASSLVAAQETQYF
TRBJ2-3,18,TRBV5-1,CASSLDPRRNRITDTQYF
TRBJ2-1,16,TRBV28,CASRSRTSGNHNEQFF
TRBJ2-1,19,TRBV27,CASSPKLAGATSSYNEQFF
TRBJ2-3,15,TRBV18,CASSPGLGSTDTQYF
TRBJ2-2,13,TRBV10-1,CASRREATGELFF
TRBJ1-6,16,TRBV9,CASSERQSSYNSPLHF
TRBJ2-2,16,TRBV19,CASSIRAGGNTGELFF
TRBJ1-1,13,TRBV28,CASSPGTDTEAFF
TRBJ2-1,14,TRBV29-1,CSVWGQEKVNEQFF
TRBJ2-1,12,TRBV20-1,CSARDRAEEQFF
TRBJ1-1,14,TRBV20-1,CSAGKTGVDTEAFF
TRBJ2-3,15,TRBV24-1,CATSDPGGPGDTQYF
TRBJ1-1,13,TRBV2,CASRGQGTTEAFF
TRBJ2-3,14,TRBV5-1,CASYPGQKFDTQYF
TRBJ1-2,14,TRBV19,CASNPPGINYGYTF
TRBJ1-5,17,TRBV12-3/TRBV12-4,CASSSDTYSNSNQPQHF
TRBJ1-4,14,TRBV2,CASSDSRQNEKLFF
TRBJ2-3,15,TRBV7-2,CASSLNARGADTQYF
TRBJ2-6,14,TRBV10-2,CASSELNSANVLTF
TRBJ1-2,12,TRBV13,CASSYQGYGYTF
TRBJ1-6,14,TRBV7-2,CASSLGGVNSPLHF
TRBJ2-3,15,TRBV20-1,CSAIPAGPSTDTQYF
TRBJ2-5,16,TRBV20-1,CSAYSVRASGQETQYF
TRBJ1-1,14,TRBV7-9,CASSSIQGDTEAFF
TRBJ2-7,15,TRBV10-2,CASLGQGSGSYEQYF
TRBJ1-1,15,TRBV30,CAWSNYRGMNTEAFF
TRBJ2-3,15,TRBV24-1,CATSKRRDWEDTQYF
TRBJ2-1,13,TRBV18,CASSLGTTNELFF
TRBJ2-1,15,TRBV19,CASNPTGQIGGEQFF
TRBJ2-1,16,TRBV25-1,CASSAWGREGLNEQFF
TRBJ2-1,17,TRBV14,CASSQERSSGSYNEQFF
TRBJ2-1,16,TRBV5-1,CASGDSGSTAYNEQFF